This TCR beta chain was documented in a study of T cell responses to AZD1222 COVID-19 vaccine (dated by TCRdb to the early 2020s). Study-level background: TCR sequencing covered roughly 230 trial participants: some 210 given two doses of AZD1222 and 26 given two doses of MenACWY control vaccine. Trial participants were enrolled by age into subgroups of 18-55, 56-69 and 70-plus years, and roughly 150, 30 and 60 TCR-sequenced participants, respectively, were included in these subgroups. Study-level results and caveats: Conclusions about previously exposed vaccinees are limited, since just 6 or 7 AZD1222 recipients were seropositive for SARS-CoV-2 at baseline. Because no day 14 peak-response samples were available, repertoires were characterized only after the peak T cell response. After two AZD1222 doses, spike-specific TCR breadth and depth were significantly higher than at day 0 and than in MenACWY recipients. Nearly half of unique spike-specific TCRs reportedly recognized epitopes outside regions mutated in the B.1.351 and B.1.1.7 variants. Participants were mostly white British and included more females than males, and it was suggested by the authors that clonal diversity may have been underestimated. Vaccine-associated CD4 TCRs spanned the whole spike protein, with dominant responses in regions 160-218 and 743-854. In the small 56-69-year group, the increase in depth fell short of significance, most likely because of low power.

A word on this clone: This clone's antigen is unknown. The record has no base qualities; no much larger clone is one base away. Within the sample, other DNA sequences also encode this same CDR3.

The CDR3 regions of human TCRbeta chains were analyzed by immunosequencing. In the authors' own workflow: TCRs in the repertoires were compared against a reference library of SARS-CoV-2-specific TCRs that had been generated with the MIRA antigen-specificity platform. Breadth was defined as the fraction of unique TCRs that were SARS-CoV-2-associated, and depth was defined as the fraction of total T cells that were SARS-CoV-2-associated. Using the MIRA data, every spike-specific TCR was mapped to the spike region that the TCR reacted to and assigned to either a CD4 or a CD8 class. Log10-transformed breadth and depth values were compared by one-way ANOVA with Sidak's multiple comparisons tests. TCRdb provides this immuneACCESS table in a form limited to in-frame rearrangements. Some clones are lacking; in checked studies, under half of them reflect an unresolved V gene, and why the rest are absent is not known. The D gene and trimming were derived from the DNA, and the V and J assignments and clone size from that table. For this sample there are around 150,000 clones; approximately 92% appear just once. The ten largest clones represent roughly 3.5% of the sample.

The time point label, as the study defines it: about 28 days (+/-7) after the second vaccine dose. AZD1222 recipients given second doses at about 4 weeks or at about 12 weeks were pooled, since spike-specific TCR depth and breadth were not found to differ between the two schedules. Samples from vaccinated people were obtained from the UK trials COV001 and COV002, which included a single-blind randomized controlled phase 2/3 trial of AZD1222 (ChAdOx1 nCoV-19) in healthy adults. Trial participant PBMC samples were collected at day 0 and day 28 after the second dose for TCRbeta chain sequencing. CDR3 length: 14 amino acids, cysteine to phenylalanine. Only CDR3 DNA is held: 42 bases, read in frame from base 1. CDR1 and CDR2, per the germline V gene, are MDHEN and SYDVKM. Trimming at the junction amounts to 2 bases on V and 5 bases on J, and the germline ends lie 12 bases apart.

The source material was peripheral blood, sampled 28 days after the second AZD1222 dose. Here the chain combines TRBV28 and TRBJ1-2; possibly the D gene is TRBD1, per 5 matching bases. The sequence was collected from an adult who received the AZD1222 COVID-19 vaccine. The CDR3: CASSLPGTVYGYTF. The DNA is TGTGCCAGCAGTTTACCCGGGACGGTGTATGGCTACACCTTC.